These 28 T cell receptor beta chains share one sample of origin, sequenced in a study of T cell responses to AZD1222 COVID-19 vaccine. Measured with immunoSEQ multiplex PCR; TCRdb has only the in-frame clones, and not every one. The sample shows 110,000 or so clones, around 88% of them seen only once. The sequencing here drew on peripheral blood, taken 28 days after the second AZD1222 dose. Receptor source: an adult who received the AZD1222 COVID-19 vaccine.

The CDR3 coding sequence is TGTGCCAGCAGCTTAAGGCAGGGAGAAGGTCAGCCCCAGCATTTT. The encoded protein is CASSLRQGEGQPQHF. The chain joins TRBV7-2 to TRBJ1-5, with D tentatively TRBD1 (5 bases). From germline, CDR1 is SGHTA and CDR2 FQGNSA. V lost 2 bases and J lost 6, with 14 bases in between. The CDR3 runs to 15 residues.

The genes are TRBV28 and TRBJ1-5, with TRBD1 matching over 9 bases. V dropped 6 bases and J dropped 4; count of bases not matched to a gene: 7. The CDR3 contains 15 residues. Germline CDR1 and CDR2: MDHEN and SYDVKM. The chain's CDR3 is CASSMTGGLNQPQHF. The CDR3 coding sequence is TGTGCCAGCAGCATGACAGGGGGATTAAATCAGCCCCAGCATTTT.

This chain connects TRBV11-2 to TRBJ2-7, with TRBD1 matching over 8 bases. This CDR3 region has 15 residues. Germline V gene lookup returns CDR1 SGHAT and CDR2 FQNNGV. V shed 3 bases, J shed 5 bases, and the junction held 9 bases outside the gene matches. The CDR3 reads CASSFRTGTRNEQYF. The DNA of the CDR3 is TGTGCCAGCAGCTTTAGGACAGGGACGCGTAACGAGCAGTACTTC.

The chain uses TRBV7-9 and TRBJ1-3; the D is unclear. The CDR3 runs to 15 residues. Trimming removed 5 bases from V and 0 bases from J, with 11 bases in between. The germline V gene has CDR1 SEHNR and CDR2 FQNEAQ (reference sequence). This chain's CDR3 is CASSQDGNSGNTIYF. Written as DNA, the CDR3 is TGTGCCAGCAGCCAAGACGGAAACTCTGGAAACACCATATATTTT.

This rearrangement joins TRBV29-1 to TRBJ1-1; D call uncertain. V lost 6 bases and J 1 base, leaving 15 bases between the germline ends. There are 14 residues in the CDR3. Germline V lookup: CDR1 SQVTM, CDR2 ANQGSEA. This CDR3 is CSVVNRVPNTEAFF. CDR3 coding DNA: TGCAGCGTAGTCAATAGGGTACCGAACACTGAAGCTTTCTTT.

The J gene is TRBJ2-2, the V gene TRBV2; 7 bases line up with TRBD2. Germline lookup yields CDR1 SNHLY and CDR2 FYNNEI. V gave up 3 bases and J gave up 0 bases; unmatched junction bases: 7. The CDR3 length is 17 residues. CDR3 nucleotide sequence: TGTGCCAGCAGTGATCAGGGAGGGATGGCGAACACCGGGGAGCTGTTTTTT. This codes for CASSDQGGMANTGELFF.

The V and J genes are TRBV6-5 and TRBJ2-2, with a weak D call TRBD1 (6 bases). CDR1 and CDR2 (germline): MNHEY, SVGAGI. Trimming took off 2 bases at V and 7 bases at J, with 17 bases between the two ends. The length of the CDR3 is 16 residues. The CDR3 DNA follows: TGTGCCAGCAGTTACGGCAGTTACAGGGCGGGCGGGGAGCTGTTTTTT. It translates to CASSYGSYRAGGELFF.

The chain combines TRBV19 with TRBJ1-5, with a tentative D call TRBD1 (5 bases). V dropped 7 bases and J dropped 3 bases, with 16 bases sitting between them. The germline CDR1 and CDR2 sequences are LNHDA and SQIVND (reference sequence). This CDR3 has 15 residues. The CDR3 loop is CASTRSGTSNQPQHF. CDR3 DNA: TGTGCCAGTACCCGATCGGGGACCTCCAATCAGCCCCAGCATTTT.

This chain joins TRBV5-1 and TRBJ1-4; weak D call: TRBD1 (5 bases). V lost 5 bases and J lost 8, with 7 bases in between. From germline, CDR1 is SGHRS and CDR2 YFSETQ. The CDR3 has 11 amino acids. The CDR3 reads CASRDNEKLFF. The DNA of the CDR3 is TGCGCCAGCAGGGACAACGAAAAACTGTTTTTT.

By proportion, this clone is medium-sized. J is TRBJ1-2 and V is TRBV10-3, with no clear D. CDR3 size: 15 residues. In germline, CDR1 is ENHRY, CDR2 SYGVKD. Trimming pared 0 bases from V and 8 bases from J, leaving 16 bases between. The CDR3, as DNA: TGTGCCATCAGTGAGTCGATTAGCGACCCCTGGGGCTACACCTTC. Amino acid sequence: CAISESISDPWGYTF.

The chain has TRBV5-1 and TRBJ2-7, with D possibly matching TRBD1 (7 bases). The CDR3 contains 14 residues. Germline-derived CDR1 and CDR2 are SGHRS and YFSETQ. Trimming took off 5 bases at V and 0 bases at J, with 12 bases between the two ends. The CDR3 is CASRRGDSSYEQYF. CDR3 in DNA: TGCGCCAGCAGGAGGGGGGACAGCTCCTACGAGCAGTACTTC.

This rearrangement joins TRBV7-9 to TRBJ2-3; D is unresolved. This CDR3 has 14 amino acids. With 2 bases removed from V and 4 bases from J, the gap between germline ends came to 10 bases. From germline, CDR1 is SEHNR and CDR2 FQNEAQ (reference sequence). CDR3 in DNA: TGTGCCAGCAGCTTATTGTTGTCCTCAGATACGCAGTATTTT. It translates to CASSLLLSSDTQYF.

V gene TRBV6-5 combines with J gene TRBJ2-7, with D possibly matching TRBD1 (6 bases). V shed 8 bases and J shed 6 bases, with 20 bases lying between them. The CDR3 contains 14 residues. CDR1 is MNHEY and CDR2 is SVGAGI in the germline V gene. The CDR3, as DNA: TGTGCCAGCGCCCCGGGACATCAATTCGGCGAGCAGTACTTC. Amino acids: CASAPGHQFGEQYF.

This clone is a singleton in its sample. The chain couples TRBV7-6 to TRBJ1-6; 7 nucleotides match TRBD1. Germline V gene sequence: CDR1 SGHVS, CDR2 FNYEAQ. This CDR3 contains 16 residues. V shed 1 base, J shed 14 bases, and the junction held 14 bases outside the gene matches. CDR3 sequence: CASSLGAGQATLALHF. DNA of the CDR3: TGTGCCAGCAGCTTAGGGGCCGGACAGGCAACGTTGGCCCTCCACTTT.

The chain carries TRBV6-2 or TRBV6-3 and TRBJ2-7; TRBD1 matches at 8 bases. CDR3 length: 14 residues. Germline V gene data show CDR1 as MNHEY and CDR2 as SVGEGT. The trim removed 4 bases at V and 7 bases at J, leaving 9 bases unmatched. DNA for the CDR3: TGTGCCAGCAGTTCTACCAGGGGGCAGGTGGAGCAGTACTTC. Protein sequence: CASSSTRGQVEQYF.

The chain employs TRBV5-4 and TRBJ2-7; TRBD1 aligns across 11 bases. The CDR3 loop spans 12 amino acids. The V gene end was trimmed by 4 bases and the J gene end by 13 bases; junction bases not matched to a gene: 7. CDR1 SGHNT and CDR2 YYREEE come from the germline V gene (reference sequence). The CDR3 DNA reads as TGTGCCAGCAGCGAAGGGACAGGGGGGGAATACTTC. Protein product: CASSEGTGGEYF.

V gene TRBV7-3 combines with J gene TRBJ2-5, with a possible D match to TRBD2 (6 bases). CDR3 length: 15 amino acids. Germline V gene sequence: CDR1 SGHTA, CDR2 FQGTGA. V was trimmed by 5 bases and J by 5 bases, leaving 18 bases between them. The CDR3 loop reads CASSPQAGSGETQYF. CDR3 coding DNA: TGTGCCAGCAGCCCCCAGGCGGGGTCAGGGGAGACCCAGTACTTC.

The J gene is TRBJ1-3, the V gene TRBV14; D call uncertain. Germline CDR1 and CDR2: SGHDN and FVKESK. This CDR3 comprises 15 residues. Trimming removed 1 base at V and 0 bases at J, with 7 bases between. The DNA of the CDR3 is TGTGCCAGCAGCCAAGCCCGGAGCTCTGGAAACACCATATATTTT. It specifies CASSQARSSGNTIYF. Filled out from reference TRBV14 and TRBJ1-3, the complete variable domain reads EAGVTQFPSHSVIEKGQTVTLRCDPISGHDNLYWYRRVMGKEIKFLLHFVKESKQDESGMPNNRFLAERTGGTYSTLKVQPAELEDSGVYFCASSQARSSGNTIYFGEGSWLTVV.

The genes are TRBV2 and TRBJ1-6; maybe TRBD1 (6 bases). This CDR3 has 14 residues. The germline CDR1 and CDR2 sequences are SNHLY and FYNNEI. The germline V and J ends were trimmed by 5 bases and 7 bases, with 12 bases remaining between them. The CDR3 loop is CASSRPGDNSPLHF. CDR3 nucleotides: TGTGCCAGCAGTAGACCAGGGGACAATTCACCCCTCCACTTT. The full variable domain, in which reference TRBV2 and TRBJ1-6 provide the parts outside the CDR3, is EPEVTQTPSHQVTQMGQEVILRCVPISNHLYFYWYRQILGQKVEFLVSFYNNEISEKSEIFDDQFSVERPDGSNFTLKIRSTKLEDSAMYFCASSRPGDNSPLHFGNGTRLTVT.

This chain links TRBV6-4 with TRBJ1-2; 10 positions match TRBD1. This CDR3 spans 13 amino acids. CDR1 and CDR2 (germline): MRHNA, SNTAGT. J was trimmed by 8 bases and V by 5 bases; bases with no gene match: 5. The CDR3 here is CASSQTGGRGYTF. As DNA, the CDR3 is TGTGCCAGCAGTCAGACAGGGGGCAGAGGCTACACCTTC.

The gene calls are TRBV28 and TRBJ2-3; 8 bases align to TRBD2. The junction had 13 bases not matched to a gene; V was cut back by 10 bases and J by 7 bases. Germline CDR1 MDHEN, CDR2 SYDVKM. CDR3 size: 14 residues. In nucleotides, the CDR3 is TGTGCCACTTCAACCGGGGGGGCGAGTAATACGCAGTATTTT. Protein product: CATSTGGASNTQYF.

The chain uses TRBV6-1 and TRBJ1-6; D is uncertain. CDR1 MNHNS and CDR2 SASEGT come from the germline V gene. This CDR3 has 14 residues. The V and J ends lost 2 bases and 4 bases respectively, with 6 bases between them. The CDR3 DNA follows: TGTGCCAGCAGTGAACTGGGATATAATTCACCCCTCCACTTT. It codes for CASSELGYNSPLHF.

This clone has a single count. The CDR3 coding sequence is TGCGCCAGCAGCCAAGCAGGTGGGGCACTCAGGGAGACCCAGTACTTC. Translated: CASSQAGGALRETQYF. The chain has TRBV4-3 and TRBJ2-5; D is possibly TRBD1 (5 bases). Germline-derived CDR1 and CDR2 are LGHNA and YSLEER. The CDR3 sequence is 16 residues long. The germline V and J ends were trimmed by 1 base and 5 bases, with 17 bases remaining between them.

V and J are TRBV11-1 and TRBJ1-4; D is undetermined. The CDR3 has 14 amino acids. V was clipped by 4 bases and J by 5 bases, with 11 bases between them. The germline V gene encodes CDR1 SGHAT and CDR2 FQDESV (reference sequence). The CDR3 nucleotides read TGTGCCAGCAGCTCTAGGTCTGGGAATGAAAAACTGTTTTTT. Its translation is CASSSRSGNEKLFF.

The V and J genes are TRBV6-5 and TRBJ1-4; D remains ambiguous. The CDR3 has 13 residues. Germline V gives CDR1 MNHEY, CDR2 SVGAGI. The V end was cut by 6 bases, the J end by 4 bases, with 9 bases between. CDR3 residues: CASSRTVNEKLFF. The CDR3 nucleotides read TGTGCCAGCAGCAGGACGGTTAATGAAAAACTGTTTTTT.

This rearrangement joins TRBV7-2 to TRBJ2-5, with 7 bases identical to TRBD2. V lost 4 bases to trimming and J lost 1 base; unmatched junction nucleotides: 3. This CDR3 spans 14 amino acids. Germline CDR1 reads SGHTA; CDR2 reads FQGNSA. CDR3 sequence: CASSWEGLQETQYF. The CDR3 DNA reads as TGTGCCAGCAGCTGGGAGGGACTCCAAGAGACCCAGTACTTC.

This clone was seen only once. The DNA of the CDR3 is TGTGCCATCAGGCCGGACCGTCAGGGGGGGAATGAGCAGTTCTTC. Translating it yields CAIRPDRQGGNEQFF. The V call is TRBV10-3, the J call TRBJ2-1, with D perhaps being TRBD1 or TRBD2 (7 bases each). Per germline, CDR1 ENHRY and CDR2 SYGVKD. There are 15 residues in the CDR3. Trimming pared 6 bases from V and 7 bases from J, leaving 19 bases between.

The gene calls are TRBV5-1 and TRBJ1-4; possibly TRBD1 for D (6 bases). This CDR3 has 14 amino acids. Trimming took 3 bases from V and 0 from J, leaving 6 bases between them. Per germline, CDR1 SGHRS and CDR2 YFSETQ. CDR3 residues: CASSSGATNEKLFF. In DNA form, the CDR3 reads TGCGCCAGCAGCTCAGGGGCAACTAATGAAAAACTGTTTTTT.